Sequencing of this TCR beta chain was carried out in a study of blood T cell repertoires in COVID-19 (dated by TCRdb to about 2020). Regarding the research as a whole: Samples covering the acute and convalescent phases of COVID-19 were provided by collaborators in the United States, Italy and Spain. The prospective study material was composed of cDNA or gDNA derived from T cells, B-cell-depleted T cells, or PBMCs. The dataset comprised deeply sampled blood TCRbeta repertoires from subjects exposed to, actively infected with, or recovered from COVID-19. The repertoires were made available in a free public database intended to serve as a resource for research on the immune response to SARS-CoV-2. Samples were obtained from the ongoing ImmuneRACE study (first 160 participants) and from 1,254 subjects provided by 6 global collaborators. Nearly every sample came with metadata listing a de-identified subject ID, COVID-19 status, age in years and sex. Where available, HLA class I and class II types were obtained from metadata supplied by the sample provider rather than from assay-based typing.

Notes on this clone: Its recognized antigen is unknown. Per-base qualities were not stored, and no clone one base away is much larger.

TCRbeta CDR3 regions were amplified from genomic DNA by means of the immunoSEQ Assay, a bias-controlled multiplex PCR. On the authors' methods: The number of nucleated cells in each sample was estimated by amplification of reference gene primers within the assay. To quantify the absolute abundance of each unique TCRbeta CDR3 rearrangement, sequence reads were collapsed and filtered. For each sample, productive Simpson clonality was calculated by taking the square root of Simpson's diversity index across productive rearrangements. TCRdb's version of the immuneACCESS table is confined to in-frame rearrangements and falls short of the full clone set. An unresolved V gene accounts for under half of the shortfall where checked; the remainder is of unknown origin. V and J calls and clone size come straight from that table; D and trimming were deduced from the DNA. This sample has 35,000 to 40,000 clones in its table, and approximately 69% of those were observed once. The ten top clones hold roughly a tenth of the sample.

The full study reports these points: Clinical and demographic metadata were provided uncurated, with the amount varying by source and participant.

Spanning cysteine to phenylalanine, the CDR3 consists of 15 amino acids. Just CDR3 DNA is preserved here, 45 bases in frame from base 1. CDR1 is given as SGHDT and CDR2 as YYEEEE, both from the germline V gene. At the junction V is shortened by 4 bases and J by 9 bases, with 20 bases in between. At one collaborating source in Seattle, patients were enrolled during active infection and were followed longitudinally through the course of disease. Whole blood was collected in K2EDTA tubes by collaborating institutions according to the institutions' own protocols. For TCRbeta analysis, collaborators shipped samples as frozen whole blood, isolated PBMCs, or DNA extracted from either of those sample types.

The chain is made from TRBV5-6 and TRBJ2-1, with TRBD2 as a weak D call on 6 bases. The sequenced sample consisted of peripheral blood. The sequence derives from a man between 65 and 85 years old with COVID-19, enrolled during active disease. The DNA sequence is as follows: TGTGCCAGCAGCCGCCTGGCCAACGGGGGTGGTGAGCAGTTCTTC. It translates as CASSRLANGGGEQFF.